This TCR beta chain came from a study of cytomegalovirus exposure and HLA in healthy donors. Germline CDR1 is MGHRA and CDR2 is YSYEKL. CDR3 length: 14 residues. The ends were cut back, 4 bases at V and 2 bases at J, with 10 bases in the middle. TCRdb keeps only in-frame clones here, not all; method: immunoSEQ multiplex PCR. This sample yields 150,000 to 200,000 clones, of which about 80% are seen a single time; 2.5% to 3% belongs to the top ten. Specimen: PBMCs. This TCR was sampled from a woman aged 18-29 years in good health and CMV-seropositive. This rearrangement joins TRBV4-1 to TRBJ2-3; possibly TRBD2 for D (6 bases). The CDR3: CASSPAGYTDTQYF. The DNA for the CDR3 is TGCGCCAGCAGCCCCGCGGGGTACACAGATACGCAGTATTTT.